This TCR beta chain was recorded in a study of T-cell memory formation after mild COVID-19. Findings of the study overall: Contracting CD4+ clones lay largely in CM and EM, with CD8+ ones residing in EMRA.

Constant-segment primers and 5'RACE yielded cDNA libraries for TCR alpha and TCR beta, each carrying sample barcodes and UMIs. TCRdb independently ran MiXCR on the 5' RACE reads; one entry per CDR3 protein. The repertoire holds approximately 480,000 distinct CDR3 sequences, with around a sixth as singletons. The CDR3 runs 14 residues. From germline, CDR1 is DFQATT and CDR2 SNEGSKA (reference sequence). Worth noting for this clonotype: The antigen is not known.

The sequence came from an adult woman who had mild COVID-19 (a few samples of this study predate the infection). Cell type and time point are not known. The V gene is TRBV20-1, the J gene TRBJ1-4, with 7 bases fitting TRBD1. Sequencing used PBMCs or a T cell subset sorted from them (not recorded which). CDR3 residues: CGLTGDATNEKLFF. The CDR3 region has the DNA TGCGGACTTACAGGGGATGCAACTAATGAAAAACTGTTTTTT.